The entry below describes one T cell receptor (beta chain). Its antigen remains undetermined. Base qualities are not at hand, and no much larger clone is one base apart. CDR1 and CDR2, looked up from the germline V gene, are ENHRY and SYGVKD. There are 18 amino acids in the CDR3, from cysteine to phenylalanine inclusive. CDR3 DNA is the only sequence kept; it has 54 bases, read in frame from the first base. V lost 7 bases and J lost 0 bases, and the count of bases not matched to a germline gene is 14. The data were taken from a study of blood T cell repertoires in COVID-19 (dated by TCRdb to 2019 to 2021). The study in broad terms: Samples from collaborators originated in the United States, Italy and Spain and spanned both the acute and convalescent phases of COVID-19. The repertoires were released in a freely available public database meant as a resource for research on the immune response to SARS-CoV-2. The prospective study material was composed of cDNA or gDNA derived from T cells, B-cell-depleted T cells, or PBMCs. Where available, HLA class I and class II types were obtained from metadata supplied by the sample provider rather than from assay-based typing. Samples came from the ongoing ImmuneRACE study (first 160 participants) plus 1,254 subjects from 6 global collaborators. Deeply sampled blood TCRbeta repertoires from subjects exposed to, actively infected with, or recovered from COVID-19 were included in the dataset. Sample metadata almost always included a de-identified subject ID, COVID-19 status, age in years and sex. Overall study results and their limits: How much clinical and demographic metadata was included differed by source and by participant, and the metadata was provided uncurated.

TCRbeta CDR3 regions were amplified from genomic DNA using the immunoSEQ Assay, a bias-controlled multiplex PCR. Per the authors' processing: The number of nucleated cells in each sample was estimated by amplification of reference gene primers within the assay. To quantify the absolute abundance of each unique TCRbeta CDR3 rearrangement, sequence reads were collapsed and filtered. For each sample, productive Simpson clonality was calculated by taking the square root of Simpson's diversity index across productive rearrangements. TCRdb obtained this table from immuneACCESS and retained in-frame rearrangements with V and J assigned. These tables miss some clones; where compared with another copy, unresolved V genes account for less than half of the shortfall, and the remainder is unexplained. D and trimming were read from the DNA, whereas the V and J calls and clone size are those reported in that table. The sample yields roughly 150,000 clones; roughly 74% were counted once. Around 13% of the sample goes to the ten largest clones.

Each collaborating institution followed its own protocols to collect whole blood in K2EDTA tubes. For TCRbeta analysis, collaborators shipped samples as frozen whole blood, isolated PBMCs, or DNA extracted from either of those sample types. This chain joins TRBV10-3 to TRBJ2-1; the junction holds 8 bases that match TRBD1. The specimen sequenced was peripheral blood. The receptor comes from a woman over 75 with acute or convalescent COVID-19. The CDR3 region has the sequence CAIKRRGQGASSYNEQFF. The nucleotides read TGTGCCATCAAGCGCAGAGGGCAGGGGGCAAGCTCCTACAATGAGCAGTTCTTC.